This T cell receptor (beta chain) was captured in a study of Ad26.COV2.S vaccination and SARS-CoV-2 variants. Libraries were prepared by immunoSEQ multiplex PCR; TCRdb keeps only in-frame clonotypes and omits some of them. Altogether 410,000 or so clones are present, 90% being singletons, with the ten largest covering 12%. Treatment in this sample: around 19 received Ad26.COV2.S at low or high dose, single or two shots; five or six received placebo; per-sample allocation not given. Sampling occurred on day 63 after the first vaccine or placebo injection. Wuhan-strain spike was delivered by a replication-incompetent Ad26 vector. This receptor was obtained from a person aged 18-65 years who received the Ad26.COV2.S COVID-19 vaccine or a placebo. This sample comprised peripheral blood, obtained in a trial of Ad26.COV2.S vaccine versus placebo.

The CDR3 spells CASTPGTDPREQYF. The CDR3 DNA follows: TGTGCCAGCACTCCCGGGACCGACCCCCGCGAGCAGTACTTC. The gene calls are TRBV6-5 and TRBJ2-7; the D gene could be TRBD1 or TRBD2 (5 bases each). The CDR3 extends over 14 amino acids. Trimming pared 7 bases from V and 6 bases from J, leaving 19 bases between. Germline V gene sequence: CDR1 MNHEY, CDR2 SVGAGI.